A selection of T cell receptor beta chains follows, all from one sample in a study of pediatric ulcerative colitis. The method was immunoSEQ multiplex PCR; TCRdb's version includes in-frame clones alone and lacks a portion of them. The sample includes more than 40,000 clones, over 70% of them seen just once. Sequenced input: gut tissue. Receptor source: a girl between 10 and 17 years old with moderate ulcerative colitis. Each CDR3 is given with its conserved first and last residue. A D gene is named only where the DNA matches it firmly. Size values are once, few and many counts, or a class for expanded clones, and some rows have none.

once,TRBV18,TRBJ1-4,TRBD1,CASSPRGQGNEKLFF,TGTGCCAGCTCACCACGGGGACAGGGGAATGAAAAACTGTTTTTT
once,TRBV28,TRBJ1-1,TRBD1,CATSGGQDRPWAEAFF,TGTGCCACCTCTGGGGGACAGGACCGACCCTGGGCGGAAGCTTTCTTT
NA,TRBV27,TRBJ1-3,TRBD1,CASSRTGSSGNTIYF,TGTGCCAGCAGCCGGACAGGCAGTTCTGGAAACACCATATATTTT
NA,TRBV5-1,TRBJ2-3,NA,CASSSRQGGTDTQYF,TGCGCCAGCAGCTCTAGACAGGGAGGGACAGATACGCAGTATTTT
few,TRBV7-9,TRBJ2-2,TRBD2,CASSFGLAGIGELFF,TGTGCCAGCAGCTTCGGACTAGCGGGTATCGGGGAGCTGTTTTTT
NA,TRBV9,TRBJ2-7,NA,CASSPAPGQLSYEQYF,TGTGCCAGCAGCCCCGCCCCTGGACAGTTGTCCTACGAGCAGTACTTC
NA,TRBV29-1,TRBJ2-1,NA,CSGSPAQGFNEQFF,TGCAGCGGTTCTCCCGCCCAGGGTTTCAATGAGCAGTTCTTC
few,TRBV6-1,TRBJ2-7,NA,CASSEPSGAAVGEQYF,TGTGCCAGCAGTGAGCCTTCGGGAGCCGCCGTTGGCGAGCAGTACTTC
NA,TRBV6-5,TRBJ2-7,NA,CASSKHGYEQYF,TGTGCCAGCAGTAAGCACGGCTACGAGCAGTACTTC
NA,TRBV7-9,TRBJ2-3,TRBD2,CASSWGLAGLGTDTQYF,TGTGCCAGCAGCTGGGGACTAGCGGGATTGGGCACAGATACGCAGTATTTT
NA,TRBV5-1,TRBJ2-7,NA,CASSLAGGTYEQYF,TGCGCCAGCAGCTTGGCCGGGGGCACCTACGAGCAGTACTTC
NA,TRBV19,TRBJ1-1,NA,CASITTWRGTEAFF,TGTGCCAGTATCACGACGTGGAGGGGCACTGAAGCTTTCTTT
NA,TRBV6-1,TRBJ1-4,NA,CASSERFEKLFF,TGTGCCAGCAGTGAACGGTTCGAAAAACTGTTTTTT
NA,TRBV10-2,TRBJ2-2,NA,CASSVRGSTGELFF,TGCGCCAGCAGTGTAAGGGGATCCACCGGGGAGCTGTTTTTT
NA,TRBV14,TRBJ2-7,NA,CASSQEGLAFAYEQYF,TGTGCCAGCAGCCAAGAAGGCCTAGCTTTTGCCTACGAGCAGTACTTC
NA,TRBV18,TRBJ2-5,NA,CASSPPAAGDQETQYF,TGTGCCAGCTCACCACCAGCGGCCGGGGACCAAGAGACCCAGTACTTC
NA,TRBV2,TRBJ2-6,NA,CASSDVGANVLTF,TGTGCCAGCAGTGACGTTGGGGCCAACGTCCTGACTTTC
NA,TRBV15,TRBJ1-5,NA,CATSREAGDSQPQHF,TGTGCCACCAGCAGAGAGGCAGGGGACTCTCAGCCCCAGCATTTT
once,TRBV6-1,TRBJ2-7,TRBD2,CASSERRLAPSSYEQYF,TGTGCCAGCAGTGAACGGCGACTAGCGCCAAGCTCCTACGAGCAGTACTTC
NA,TRBV18,TRBJ1-6,NA,CASSTSGSRTNSPLHF,TGTGCCAGCTCAACTTCAGGGAGCCGCACCAATTCACCCCTCCACTTT
NA,TRBV6-5,TRBJ2-7,NA,CASINVYEQYF,TGTGCCAGCATCAACGTTTACGAGCAGTACTTC
few,TRBV4-3,TRBJ2-3,NA,CASSQEGGRTDTQYF,TGCGCCAGCAGCCAAGAGGGGGGACGGACAGATACGCAGTATTTT
NA,TRBV27,TRBJ2-2,NA,CASSFQGGTTGELFF,TGTGCCAGCAGTTTTCAGGGTGGGACCACCGGGGAGCTGTTTTTT
once,TRBV27,TRBJ2-5,TRBD1,CASMWTGGLTQYF,TGTGCCAGCATGTGGACAGGGGGTCTCACCCAGTACTTC
few,TRBV28,TRBJ1-2,NA,CASRAGREGGYTF,TGTGCCAGCCGAGCAGGGAGGGAGGGTGGCTACACCTTC
NA,TRBV29-1,TRBJ2-7,NA,CSVGAPYEQYF,TGCAGCGTGGGGGCACCGTACGAGCAGTACTTC
once,TRBV5-1,TRBJ2-1,TRBD1,CASSLIDRVPYNEQFF,TGCGCCAGCAGCTTGATTGACAGGGTCCCCTACAATGAGCAGTTCTTC
NA,TRBV19,TRBJ1-2,NA,CASSRRDPLDYGYTF,TGTGCCAGTAGTAGACGGGACCCTCTAGACTATGGCTACACCTTC
NA,TRBV19,TRBJ1-2,NA,CASTMGRYYGYTF,TGTGCCAGTACCATGGGAAGATACTATGGCTACACCTTC
NA,TRBV10-2,TRBJ2-3,TRBD2,CASSESRGSGRRGDTQYF,TGCGCCAGCAGTGAGTCGAGGGGCAGCGGGAGGAGGGGAGATACGCAGTATTTT
NA,TRBV6-5,TRBJ2-1,TRBD2,CASSYVRTSGRHEQFF,TGTGCCAGCAGTTACGTCAGGACTAGCGGGAGACATGAGCAGTTCTTC
NA,TRBV9,TRBJ1-2,NA,CASSVGYGGVYGYTF,TGTGCCAGCAGCGTAGGCTATGGTGGCGTCTATGGCTACACCTTC
NA,TRBV28,TRBJ2-2,NA,CASSRGQDTGELFF,TGTGCCAGCAGTCGGGGGCAGGACACCGGGGAGCTGTTTTTT
medium-sized,TRBV11-2,TRBJ1-2,NA,CASSLEGAYGYTF,TGTGCCAGCAGCTTGGAGGGCGCCTATGGCTACACCTTC
NA,TRBV30,TRBJ2-7,NA,CAWSVKFTEQYF,TGTGCCTGGAGTGTAAAATTTACCGAGCAGTACTTC
NA,TRBV19,TRBJ2-6,NA,CASSIGEGAGANVLTF,TGTGCCAGTAGTATCGGTGAGGGCGCTGGGGCCAACGTCCTGACTTTC
few,TRBV6-1,TRBJ1-2,TRBD1,CASSSGGQGYGYTF,TGTGCCAGCAGTTCAGGAGGACAGGGCTATGGCTACACCTTC
NA,TRBV6-1,TRBJ1-5,NA,CASQHFQVSNQPQHF,TGTGCCAGCCAACATTTTCAAGTCAGCAATCAGCCCCAGCATTTT
NA,TRBV28,TRBJ1-1,NA,CLASRTMNTEAFF,TGTCTCGCGAGTCGGACCATGAACACTGAAGCTTTCTTT
NA,TRBV5-8,TRBJ1-2,NA,CASSSTGGYGYTF,TGTGCCAGCAGTTCGACGGGAGGTTATGGCTACACCTTC
NA,TRBV30,TRBJ2-7,TRBD2,CALTRTSGKGGYEQYF,TGTGCCTTGACACGGACTAGCGGGAAGGGGGGCTACGAGCAGTACTTC
NA,TRBV6-6,TRBJ2-1,NA,CASSYVGQYNEQFF,TGTGCCAGCAGTTACGTGGGACAATACAATGAGCAGTTCTTC
NA,TRBV2,TRBJ2-7,TRBD2,CASRAGTSGTYEQYF,TGTGCCAGCAGAGCCGGGACTAGCGGGACGTACGAGCAGTACTTC
NA,TRBV18,TRBJ2-7,NA,CASSPPSIRDEQYF,TGTGCCAGCTCACCACCTTCTATCCGCGACGAGCAGTACTTC
NA,TRBV5-1,TRBJ1-6,TRBD1,CASSRTGDSPLHF,TGCGCCAGTTCGCGGACAGGGGATTCACCCCTCCACTTT
NA,TRBV4-2,TRBJ1-4,NA,CASSQESRHLKRGEKLFF,TGTGCCAGCAGCCAAGAGTCACGACACCTAAAGCGAGGTGAAAAACTGTTTTTT
once,TRBV5-6,TRBJ1-1,NA,CASSLEGSDTEAFF,TGTGCCAGCAGCTTGGAGGGGTCGGACACTGAAGCTTTCTTT
few,TRBV2,TRBJ1-1,NA,CASSGQLNTEAFF,TGTGCCAGCAGTGGACAGCTGAACACTGAAGCTTTCTTT
NA,TRBV5-1,TRBJ1-3,NA,CASSPEGSGNTIYF,TGCGCCAGCAGCCCGGAGGGATCTGGAAACACCATATATTTT
once,TRBV5-1,TRBJ2-7,NA,CASSRDGYSYEQYF,TGCGCCAGCAGCAGGGACGGCTACTCCTACGAGCAGTACTTC
NA,TRBV19,TRBJ2-7,NA,CASSSWTASEQYF,TGTGCCAGTAGTTCCTGGACAGCCTCTGAGCAGTACTTC
NA,TRBV19,TRBJ1-2,NA,CASSIDSVANYGYTF,TGTGCCAGTAGTATAGACTCAGTCGCTAACTATGGCTACACCTTC
NA,TRBV19,TRBJ1-1,NA,CASSMGRAFF,TGTGCCAGTAGTATGGGGCGAGCTTTCTTT